This entry lists 7 T cell receptor beta chains sequenced from one sample in a study of beta chain features in type 1 diabetes. Every bit of the isolated RNA underwent reverse transcription, so sequencing read expressed TCRB transcripts. The repertoire was sequenced with immunoSEQ multiplex PCR; TCRdb's copy has only in-frame clones and lacks some. The sample consists of around 340,000 clones, roughly a fifth of them appearing once. Sequenced material: naive CD4+ T cells from blood. These receptors all come from a woman aged 18-30 years in good health.

This chain links TRBV19 with TRBJ2-1; TRBD1 matches 8 bases. This CDR3 comprises 16 residues. Germline V gene sequence: CDR1 LNHDA, CDR2 SQIVND (reference sequence). J gave up 9 bases and V 6 bases, and 16 bases lay outside the gene matches. The CDR3, as DNA: TGTGCCAGTAGACCAGGGGGCGGATGGGCCGCTGGTGAGCAGTTCTTC. Its translation is CASRPGGGWAAGEQFF.

This clone came up once. The chain couples TRBV7-9 to TRBJ2-3, with D possibly TRBD1 on 6 matching bases. There are 15 residues in the CDR3. The V and J ends lost 6 bases and 3 bases respectively, with 16 bases between them. CDR1 is SEHNR and CDR2 is FQNEAQ in the germline V gene (reference sequence). The CDR3 region has the DNA TGTGCCAGCAGTTCCCCGGGACACGCGACAGATACGCAGTATTTT. Protein sequence: CASSSPGHATDTQYF.

This clone appeared a single time. The chain is built from TRBV7-6 and TRBJ2-3; D gene unclear. The germline V and J ends were trimmed by 4 bases and 4 bases, with 9 bases remaining between them. CDR1 and CDR2 (germline): SGHVS, FNYEAQ. The CDR3 loop spans 13 amino acids. In DNA form, the CDR3 reads TGTGCCAGCAGCTCCCTTCGCGCAGATACGCAGTATTTT. This sequence encodes CASSSLRADTQYF.

In its sample, this clone was seen a few times. The chain uses TRBV2 and TRBJ1-5; TRBD1 matches 9 bases. The V and J ends lost 5 bases and 9 bases, in that order; junction bases with no gene match: 5. Germline V gene data show CDR1 as SNHLY and CDR2 as FYNNEI. The CDR3 covers 13 residues. The CDR3 here is CASSSGQGRPQHF. In DNA, the CDR3 is TGTGCCAGCAGTTCGGGACAGGGACGGCCCCAGCATTTT.

In its sample, this clone was seen a few times. The chain links TRBV29-1 to TRBJ2-1; the D gene is possibly TRBD1 (7 bases). Germline loops: CDR1 SQVTM, CDR2 ANQGSEA. V gave up 4 bases and J gave up 9 bases, with 10 bases separating them. There are 11 residues in the CDR3. CDR3 nucleotide sequence: TGCAGCGTTGGACAGGGAGGTGAGCAGTTCTTC. Protein: CSVGQGGEQFF.

Only a few counts were recorded for this clone. This chain joins TRBV18 and TRBJ1-2; D is undetermined. V was shortened by 0 bases and J by 3 bases, with 8 bases between the two germline ends. The CDR3 has 14 amino acids. Germline CDR1 KGHSH, CDR2 LQKENI. CDR3 sequence reads: CASSPPSGHYGYTF. The CDR3 region has the DNA TGTGCCAGCTCACCACCATCGGGTCACTATGGCTACACCTTC. Combining the CDR3 with reference TRBV18 and TRBJ1-2 gives the whole variable domain NAGVMQNPRHLVRRRGQEARLRCSPMKGHSHVYWYRQLPEEGLKFMVYLQKENIIDESGMPKERFSAEFPKEGPSILRIQQVVRGDSAAYFCASSPPSGHYGYTFGSGTRLTVV.

This chain links TRBV6-5 with TRBJ1-1; D ambiguous. V was pared by 5 bases and J by 3 bases, with 13 bases between. Per germline, CDR1 MNHEY and CDR2 SVGAGI. This CDR3 contains 14 residues. The chain's CDR3 is CASSPGTGYTEAFF. In DNA, the CDR3 is TGTGCCAGCAGTCCAGGTACTGGATACACTGAAGCTTTCTTT.